This entry features one TCR beta chain sequence. Its binding antigen is unknown. No much larger clone is present one base from it, and per-base qualities are unavailable. These data come from a study of blood T cell repertoires in COVID-19 (dated by TCRdb to about 2020). Notes on the research overall: The collaborator samples originated in the United States, Italy and Spain and spanned the acute and convalescent phases of COVID-19. The material from the prospective study consisted of cDNA or gDNA derived from T cells, B-cell-depleted T cells, or PBMCs. Samples came from the ongoing ImmuneRACE study (first 160 participants) plus 1,254 subjects from 6 global collaborators. The sample metadata nearly always contained a de-identified subject ID, COVID-19 status, age in years and sex. HLA class I and class II types, where available, came from metadata supplied by the sample provider rather than from assay-based typing. Subjects who had been exposed to COVID-19, were actively infected with it, or had recovered from it provided the deeply sampled blood TCRbeta repertoires that made up the dataset. The repertoires were released in a freely available public database intended as a resource for research on the immune response to SARS-CoV-2. General findings and caveats noted by the study authors: Clinical and demographic metadata were provided uncurated, with the amount varying by source and participant.

The germline V gene sets CDR1 to SGHNT and CDR2 to YENEEA. Between the V and J ends, shortened by 6 bases and 4 bases respectively, the junction contains 12 bases. There are 13 amino acids in the CDR3, from cysteine to phenylalanine inclusive. Left in the record is the CDR3 DNA by itself, 39 bases read in frame from the first base. Whole blood was collected in K2EDTA tubes by collaborating institutions according to the institutions' own protocols. For TCRbeta analysis, collaborators shipped samples in one of three forms: frozen whole blood, isolated PBMCs, or DNA extracted from either of those sample types. The immunoSEQ Assay, a bias-controlled multiplex PCR, was used to amplify TCRbeta CDR3 regions from genomic DNA. The authors' analysis ran thus. Within the assay, amplification of reference gene primers was used to estimate how many nucleated cells each sample contained. To quantify the absolute abundance of each unique TCRbeta CDR3 rearrangement, sequence reads were collapsed and filtered. For each sample, productive Simpson clonality was calculated by taking the square root of Simpson's diversity index across productive rearrangements. Not all clones reach the TCRdb copy of this immuneACCESS table, which keeps in-frame sequences only. Checked studies attribute under half of the gap to unresolved V genes and leave the rest unexplained. Clone size and V and J calls were adopted from that table, with D and trimming inferred from the DNA. Present in this sample are some 70,000 clones, about 86% of which were seen just once. The ten most abundant clones make up just under 7% of the sample.

The V and J genes are TRBV11-3 and TRBJ2-5; a tentative D call is TRBD1 (7 bases match). The TCR originated in a man aged 45-65 years with active COVID-19. Sequencing was performed on peripheral blood. The DNA reads TGTGCCAGCAGAACCCAGGGGGGAGAGACCCAGTACTTC. Translated, it reads CASRTQGGETQYF.